Below are 11 T cell receptor beta chains sequenced from a single sample in a study of response to subunit inactivated influenza vaccine. TCRdb fed the RT-PCR reads into MiXCR, producing one record per CDR3 protein. The repertoire holds about 520,000 distinct CDR3 sequences, with 25% as singletons. The sample was CD4+ T cells sorted from PBMCs, taken about 5 days after vaccination. These receptors came from a man aged 50 to 60 who received an inactivated influenza vaccine.

The chain employs TRBV24-1 and TRBJ2-6; D is undetermined. Germline-derived CDR1 and CDR2 are KGHDR and SFDVKD. Trimming removed 10 bases from V and 2 bases from J, with 5 bases in between. The CDR3 is 12 residues long. CDR3: CATSAGANVLTF. As DNA, the CDR3 is TGTGCCACTTCGGCTGGGGCCAACGTCCTGACTTTC.

This clonotype has just a few counts. The chain carries TRBV6-5 and TRBJ2-7; the match to TRBD1 covers 8 bases. Trimming removed 6 bases from V and 3 bases from J; junction bases left unmatched: 7. Germline CDR1 and CDR2: MNHEY and SVGAGI. This CDR3 region has 14 residues. The CDR3 DNA follows: TGTGCCAGCAGCTACGGACAGGGACTCTACGAGCAGTACTTC. Amino acid sequence: CASSYGQGLYEQYF.

V is TRBV12-3 or TRBV12-4 and J is TRBJ2-6; D call uncertain. CDR3 size: 13 residues. V was shortened by 7 bases and J by 0 bases, with 4 bases between the two germline ends. The CDR3 DNA follows: TGTGCCAGCAAAACCTCTGGGGCCAACGTCCTGACTTTC. Residues: CASKTSGANVLTF.

This clonotype came up many times. At one end, the junction sequence differs from germline, possibly due to a read error. This chain connects TRBV4-3 to TRBJ1-2; TRBD1 matches 9 bases. CDR1 and CDR2 (germline): LGHNA, YSLEER. The CDR3 has 14 amino acids. The CDR3 region has the DNA TGTGCCAGCAGCCGGGACAGGGCTAACTATGGCTACACCTTC. It encodes CASSRDRANYGYTF.

This chain uses TRBV20-1 with TRBJ2-1; D is possibly TRBD2 (5 bases). The CDR3 is 15 amino acids. Trimming took off 2 bases at V and 4 bases at J, with 15 bases between the two ends. The germline V gene encodes CDR1 DFQATT and CDR2 SNEGSKA (reference sequence). The CDR3 coding sequence is TGCAGTGCTAGATCCCTAGCCCGGTCTTACAATGAGCAGTTCTTC. Residues: CSARSLARSYNEQFF.

The V and J genes are TRBV20-1 and TRBJ2-7; 13 bases line up with TRBD2. The germline V gene encodes CDR1 DFQATT and CDR2 SNEGSKA (reference sequence). Trimming at V came to 3 bases and at J to 2 bases, leaving 13 bases not matched to a gene. The CDR3 sequence is 18 residues long. CDR3 nucleotides: TGCAGTGCTAGTCTTATCGGACTAGCGGGAGCCCGGACCTACGAGCAGTACTTC. The encoded protein is CSASLIGLAGARTYEQYF.

The rearrangement joins TRBV29-1 to TRBJ1-2; no clear D. Trimming took 4 bases from V and 2 from J, leaving 8 bases between them. This CDR3 comprises 12 residues. CDR1 is SQVTM, CDR2 ANQGSEA, per germline. In DNA, the CDR3 is TGCAGCGTTGCCAGAATGAACTATGGCTACACCTTC. Protein product: CSVARMNYGYTF.

The chain links TRBV5-1 to TRBJ2-1; 7 bases fit TRBD2. Germline CDR1 reads SGHRS; CDR2 reads YFSETQ. The CDR3 extends over 15 amino acids. V lost 4 bases, J lost 0 bases, and 4 bases stayed unmatched. CDR3 region: CASSVRDYSYNEQFF. CDR3 nucleotides: TGCGCCAGCAGCGTCCGGGACTACTCCTACAATGAGCAGTTCTTC.

This clonotype was picked up a small number of times. The chain couples TRBV5-1 to TRBJ2-7; D ambiguous. The CDR3 extends over 14 amino acids. CDR1 is SGHRS and CDR2 is YFSETQ in the germline V gene. V lost 5 bases, J lost 0 bases, and 12 bases lay in between. The CDR3 loop reads CASRLSESSYEQYF. CDR3 in DNA: TGCGCCAGCAGACTCAGCGAGAGCTCCTACGAGCAGTACTTC. Together with reference TRBV5-1 and TRBJ2-7, the CDR3 gives the full variable domain: KAGVTQTPRYLIKTRGQQVTLSCSPISGHRSVSWYQQTPGQGLQFLFEYFSETQRNKGNFPGRFSGRQFSNSRSEMNVSTLELGDSALYLCASRLSESSYEQYFGPGTRLTVT.

The chain recombines TRBV7-9 with TRBJ2-1, with 10 bases lining up with TRBD1. Losses at the gene ends were 5 bases for V and 5 bases for J; bases not matched to a gene: 9. CDR1 is SEHNR, CDR2 FQNEAQ, per germline (reference sequence). The CDR3 extends over 16 amino acids. The CDR3 coding sequence is TGTGCCAGCAGCACGCTCCCCGGGACAGGGGACAATGAGCAGTTCTTC. It is translated as CASSTLPGTGDNEQFF.

The V gene is TRBV20-1, the J gene TRBJ2-5; maybe TRBD1 (6 bases). V gave up 5 bases and J gave up 5 bases, with 21 bases separating them. CDR3 size: 15 residues. Germline CDR1 and CDR2: DFQATT and SNEGSKA (reference sequence). In nucleotides, the CDR3 is TGCAGTGCTCCCCGATGGGGGCGGGCCGGGGAGACCCAGTACTTC. Translation gives CSAPRWGRAGETQYF.